These T cell receptor beta chains were read from a single sample in a study of blood T cell repertoires in COVID-19. Only in-frame clones appear in the TCRdb table, and some are missing; sequencing was by immunoSEQ multiplex PCR. The table shows fewer than 300,000 clones, with roughly 90% occurring only once. The material sequenced was peripheral blood. The source of these receptors is a man aged 60 to 75 who had recovered from COVID-19. Each CDR3 is given with its conserved first and last residue. The order of the fields is clone size, D gene, J gene, V gene, CDR3 protein, CDR3 DNA. A D gene is named only where the DNA matches it firmly. Size is stated for part of the rows, as once, few or many counts, or as a class when the clone is expanded.

clone size: .
D gene: .
J gene: TRBJ1-3
V gene: TRBV19
CDR3 protein: CASHRGGGGNTIYF
CDR3 DNA: TGTGCCAGCCACCGGGGCGGGGGAGGAAACACCATATATTTT

clone size: .
D gene: .
J gene: TRBJ2-1
V gene: TRBV27
CDR3 protein: CASSLRGTIYNEQFF
CDR3 DNA: TGTGCCAGCAGTTTAAGGGGGACGATATACAATGAGCAGTTCTTC

clone size: .
D gene: TRBD1
J gene: TRBJ1-4
V gene: TRBV19
CDR3 protein: CASSDRDSGEKLFF
CDR3 DNA: TGTGCCAGTAGTGACAGGGACAGCGGGGAAAAACTGTTTTTT

clone size: once
D gene: TRBD1
J gene: TRBJ1-4
V gene: TRBV5-4
CDR3 protein: CASSSSGWTGRGEKLFF
CDR3 DNA: TGTGCCAGCAGCTCTTCTGGCTGGACAGGGCGGGGTGAAAAACTGTTTTTT

clone size: .
D gene: .
J gene: TRBJ1-3
V gene: TRBV5-4
CDR3 protein: CASSSAGGQGGNTIYF
CDR3 DNA: TGTGCCAGCAGCTCCGCGGGGGGGCAGGGTGGAAACACCATATATTTT

clone size: .
D gene: .
J gene: TRBJ2-7
V gene: TRBV14
CDR3 protein: CASSPTMSAYEQYF
CDR3 DNA: TGTGCCAGCAGCCCCACCATGAGCGCCTACGAGCAGTACTTC

clone size: .
D gene: TRBD1
J gene: TRBJ1-2
V gene: TRBV5-1
CDR3 protein: CASTETGGRHGYTF
CDR3 DNA: TGCGCCAGCACCGAGACAGGGGGCCGGCATGGCTACACCTTC

clone size: .
D gene: TRBD1
J gene: TRBJ2-7
V gene: TRBV14
CDR3 protein: CASSHLTGFSSYEQYF
CDR3 DNA: TGTGCCAGCAGCCACCTGACAGGGTTCAGCTCCTACGAGCAGTACTTC

clone size: once
D gene: .
J gene: TRBJ2-7
V gene: TRBV19
CDR3 protein: CASSRWAAGSDEQYF
CDR3 DNA: TGTGCCAGTAGCCGGTGGGCTGCGGGGTCTGACGAGCAGTACTTC

clone size: .
D gene: TRBD1
J gene: TRBJ2-2
V gene: TRBV9
CDR3 protein: CASSVALGQSTNTGELFF
CDR3 DNA: TGTGCCAGCAGCGTAGCTCTGGGACAGAGCACGAACACCGGGGAGCTGTTTTTT

clone size: .
D gene: TRBD1
J gene: TRBJ1-1
V gene: TRBV6-5
CDR3 protein: CASSIGQGGPEAFF
CDR3 DNA: TGTGCCAGCAGTATAGGACAGGGCGGTCCTGAAGCTTTCTTT

clone size: .
D gene: TRBD1
J gene: TRBJ1-6
V gene: TRBV4-2
CDR3 protein: CASSQGTGGEGSPLHF
CDR3 DNA: TGTGCCAGCAGCCAAGGGACAGGGGGCGAAGGATCACCCCTCCACTTT

clone size: .
D gene: TRBD2
J gene: TRBJ2-7
V gene: TRBV27
CDR3 protein: CASSVLGGLAGVRSYEQYF
CDR3 DNA: TGTGCCAGCAGTGTATTAGGGGGACTAGCGGGGGTTCGCTCCTACGAGCAGTACTTC

clone size: .
D gene: .
J gene: TRBJ2-1
V gene: TRBV28
CDR3 protein: CASSLGGGAYNEQFF
CDR3 DNA: TGTGCCAGCAGTTTAGGAGGGGGGGCCTACAATGAGCAGTTCTTC

clone size: .
D gene: .
J gene: TRBJ2-1
V gene: TRBV7-8
CDR3 protein: CASSPAAQGRDEQFF
CDR3 DNA: TGTGCCAGCAGCCCAGCTGCCCAGGGGAGGGATGAGCAGTTCTTC

clone size: few
D gene: TRBD2
J gene: TRBJ2-3
V gene: TRBV2
CDR3 protein: CASRRRTSGGTDTQYF
CDR3 DNA: TGTGCCAGCAGGAGGAGGACTAGCGGGGGCACAGATACGCAGTATTTT

clone size: .
D gene: TRBD2
J gene: TRBJ2-3
V gene: TRBV2
CDR3 protein: CASRFTSGGADTQYF
CDR3 DNA: TGTGCCAGCAGATTTACTAGCGGGGGGGCAGATACGCAGTATTTT